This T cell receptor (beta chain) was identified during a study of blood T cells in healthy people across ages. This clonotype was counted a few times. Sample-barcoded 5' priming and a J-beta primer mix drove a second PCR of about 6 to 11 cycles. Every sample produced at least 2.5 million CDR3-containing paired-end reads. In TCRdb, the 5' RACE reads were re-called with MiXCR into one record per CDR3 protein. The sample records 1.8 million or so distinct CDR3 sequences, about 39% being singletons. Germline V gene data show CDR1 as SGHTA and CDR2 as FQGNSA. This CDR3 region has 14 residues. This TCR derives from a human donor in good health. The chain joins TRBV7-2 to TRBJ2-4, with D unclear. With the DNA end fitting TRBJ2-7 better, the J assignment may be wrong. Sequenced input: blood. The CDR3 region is CASSLSTISYEQYF. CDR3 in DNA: TGTGCCAGCAGCTTAAGTACTATATCCTACGAGCAGTACTTC.